Each of the 22 T cell receptor beta chains below was sequenced from the same sample in a study of blood T cell repertoires in COVID-19. Sequencing was performed with immunoSEQ multiplex PCR; in TCRdb, only in-frame clones are kept and a portion is missing. The repertoire includes 150,000 to 200,000 clones, around 84% of them detected once, and about 7.3% sits in the top ten. The sample was peripheral blood. The receptor set was obtained from a man aged 45-65 years with active or convalescent COVID-19.

V usage is TRBV6-5 and J usage is TRBJ2-7; D uncertain. There are 13 residues in the CDR3. CDR1 MNHEY and CDR2 SVGAGI come from the germline V gene. V was pared by 6 bases and J by 3 bases, with 12 bases between. The CDR3 DNA follows: TGTGCCAGCAGCCTTAACACGGGCTACGAGCAGTACTTC. This encodes CASSLNTGYEQYF.

The chain uses TRBV12-3 or TRBV12-4 and TRBJ1-1; 8 bases are shared with TRBD1. The V and J ends lost 6 bases and 6 bases, in that order; junction bases with no gene match: 3. The CDR3 length is 12 residues. DNA for the CDR3: TGTGCCAGCAGATCAGGGGGCCCTGAAGCTTTCTTT. Protein sequence: CASRSGGPEAFF.

The chain carries TRBV9 and TRBJ2-5, with 12 bases matching TRBD2. CDR1 is SGDLS, CDR2 YYNGEE, per germline. The CDR3 sequence is 16 residues long. Trimming took 4 bases from V and 5 from J; bases not matched to a gene: 9. The CDR3 DNA reads TGTGCCAGCAGCCCGACTAGCGGGAGAATGAGGGAGACCCAGTACTTC. Protein product: CASSPTSGRMRETQYF.

The chain joins TRBV7-8 to TRBJ2-3; 12 nucleotides line up with TRBD2. The CDR3 spans 16 residues. The V and J ends lost 5 bases and 1 base, in that order; junction bases with no gene match: 4. The germline CDR1 and CDR2 sequences are SGHVS and FQNEAQ. The CDR3: CASSAWTSGGTDTQYF. The CDR3 bases are TGTGCCAGCAGCGCCTGGACTAGCGGGGGCACAGATACGCAGTATTTT.

The chain is built from TRBV10-3 and TRBJ1-1, with D perhaps matching TRBD1 (5 bases). This CDR3 has 17 amino acids. The V end was cut by 4 bases, the J end by 1 base, with 19 bases between. In germline, CDR1 is ENHRY, CDR2 SYGVKD. CDR3 loop: CAISGNVGGRANTEAFF. The CDR3 bases are TGTGCCATCAGTGGGAATGTGGGCGGCAGGGCGAACACTGAAGCTTTCTTT.

CDR3 loop: CATSERTGAEAFF. For the CDR3, the DNA is TGTGCCACCAGTGAGAGGACAGGGGCTGAAGCTTTCTTT. This chain connects TRBV24-1 to TRBJ1-1; 9 bases align to TRBD1. CDR1 is KGHDR and CDR2 is SFDVKD in the germline V gene. V lost 4 bases and J lost 6; bases outside the gene matches: 2. The CDR3 length is 13 residues.

The chain carries TRBV3-1 (or the pseudogene TRBV3-2) and TRBJ1-2; 8 bases match TRBD1. Germline CDR1 is LGHDT and CDR2 is YNNKEL (reference sequence). CDR3 length: 14 residues. Trimming at V came to 2 bases and at J to 8 bases, leaving 7 bases not matched to a gene. CDR3 bases: TGTGCCAGCAGCCAACCTCTTGACAGGGGAGGCTACACCTTC. Encoded protein: CASSQPLDRGGYTF.

This sequence joins TRBV19 and TRBJ1-5; 8 bases agree with TRBD1. This CDR3 region has 15 residues. Germline-derived CDR1 and CDR2 are LNHDA and SQIVND (reference sequence). After removal of 7 bases from V and 2 bases from J, the junction contained 7 bases not matched to a gene. CDR3 sequence: CASTQTGVGNQPQHF. CDR3 sequence (DNA): TGTGCCAGTACCCAGACAGGGGTTGGCAATCAGCCCCAGCATTTT.

The V and J genes are TRBV11-3 and TRBJ2-3, with TRBD2 matching over 12 bases. CDR1 and CDR2 (germline): SGHNT, YENEEA. CDR3 size: 19 residues. J lost 4 bases, V lost 0 bases, and 11 bases had no gene match. Here the CDR3 reads CASSLDLLAGGPGADTQYF. In DNA, the CDR3 is TGTGCCAGCAGCTTAGATCTGCTAGCGGGAGGGCCTGGAGCAGATACGCAGTATTTT.

The chain employs TRBV21-1 and TRBJ2-2; the listed D gene, TRBD2, was not tested against the DNA. TRBV21-1 is shown as a pseudogene. The CDR3 has 20 amino acids. CDR3 sequence: CACSTYRDLRGGWVTGELFF. The CDR3 DNA follows: TGTGCCTGCAGCACCTACCGGGACTTGCGGGGGGGTTGGGTCACCGGGGAGCTGTTTTTT.

For the CDR3, the DNA is TGTGCCAGCAGCCTCAAGTTAGCCGGGACAGGGGGCCAAGAGACCCAGTACTTC. It specifies CASSLKLAGTGGQETQYF. The rearrangement joins TRBV13 to TRBJ2-5; TRBD1 agrees at 11 bases. Germline V gene lookup returns CDR1 PRHDT and CDR2 FYEKMQ (reference sequence). V lost 5 bases and J lost 1; bases outside the gene matches: 12. This CDR3 region has 18 residues.

This clone turned up a few times. The V and J genes are TRBV24-1 and TRBJ1-5; no firm D call. V shed 3 bases and J shed 0 bases, with 5 bases lying between them. CDR3 size: 14 residues. Germline CDR1 reads KGHDR; CDR2 reads SFDVKD. DNA of the CDR3: TGTGCCACCAGTGATCCTGTTAGCAATCAGCCCCAGCATTTT. Translated: CATSDPVSNQPQHF.

The chain is built from TRBV4-3 and TRBJ1-4; a weak D match, TRBD1 (5 bases). CDR1 is LGHNA, CDR2 YSLEER, per germline. The CDR3 is 17 residues long. V was clipped by 0 bases and J by 9 bases, with 20 bases between them. The CDR3 sequence is CASSQDNQAGVMKKLFF. In nucleotides, the CDR3 is TGCGCCAGCAGCCAAGATAACCAGGCGGGGGTAATGAAAAAACTGTTTTTT.

In its sample, this clone was seen once. For the CDR3, the DNA is TGTGCCAGTAGTATTCAATTAGCGGGGGGGCCGAATGAGCAGTTCTTC. Protein sequence: CASSIQLAGGPNEQFF. The genes are TRBV19 and TRBJ2-1; 11 positions agree with TRBD2. This CDR3 comprises 16 residues. J gave up 7 bases and V 3 bases, and 8 bases lay outside the gene matches. The V gene's germline CDR1 is LNHDA and CDR2 SQIVND (reference sequence).

The chain links TRBV4-3 to TRBJ2-6; D not certain. This CDR3 contains 18 residues. Trimming stripped 1 base from V and 0 bases from J, with 13 bases between. The germline gives CDR1 LGHNA, CDR2 YSLEER. The CDR3 reads CASSQVVAADSGANVLTF. For the CDR3, the DNA is TGCGCCAGCAGCCAAGTGGTGGCGGCAGACTCTGGGGCCAACGTCCTGACTTTC.

J is TRBJ2-3 and V is TRBV19; TRBD2 matches 8 bases. Trimming took 4 bases from V and 4 from J; bases not matched to a gene: 4. Germline V CDR1 and CDR2: LNHDA, SQIVND (reference sequence). The CDR3 totals 14 residues. Here the CDR3 DNA reads TGTGCCAGTAGTAGAGCGGGAGCTCCAGATACGCAGTATTTT. This encodes CASSRAGAPDTQYF.

CDR3 region: CASSPLGTFTGELFF. CDR3 bases: TGTGCCAGCTCACCTCTAGGGACATTCACCGGGGAGCTGTTTTTT. The chain links TRBV18 to TRBJ2-2; D is possibly TRBD1 (6 bases). The CDR3 consists of 15 residues. Trimming shortened V by 3 bases and J by 4 bases, and 12 bases separated the two germline ends. Germline CDR1 KGHSH, CDR2 LQKENI.

This clone was counted a single time. The chain couples TRBV9 to TRBJ1-1; TRBD1 aligns across 8 bases. CDR1 is SGDLS, CDR2 YYNGEE, per germline. The junction had 5 bases not matched to a gene; V was cut back by 0 bases and J by 4 bases. This CDR3 comprises 15 residues. Here the CDR3 DNA reads TGTGCCAGCAGCGTAGGCAGGGGGCGGCCCACTGAAGCTTTCTTT. This encodes CASSVGRGRPTEAFF.

This rearrangement joins TRBV6-5 to TRBJ1-1; D unresolved. Trimming stripped 0 bases from V and 9 bases from J, with 5 bases between. Germline CDR1 is MNHEY and CDR2 is SVGAGI. This CDR3 spans 11 amino acids. The CDR3 region is CASSYSNKAFF. CDR3 bases: TGTGCCAGCAGTTACTCGAACAAAGCTTTCTTT.

This clone appeared a single time. The chain links TRBV2 to TRBJ1-5; 9 bases are shared with TRBD1. Per the germline V gene, CDR1 is SNHLY and CDR2 is FYNNEI. Losses at the gene ends were 4 bases for V and 5 bases for J; bases not matched to a gene: 0. The CDR3 is 13 amino acids. CDR3 DNA: TGTGCCAGCAGTGGACAGGGGGATCAGCCCCAGCATTTT. It translates to CASSGQGDQPQHF.

This clone was seen only once. The chain uses TRBV6-2 or TRBV6-3 and TRBJ2-5; 7 bases fit TRBD2. Trimming at V came to 2 bases and at J to 7 bases, leaving 4 bases not matched to a gene. The length of the CDR3 is 13 residues. Germline V gene sequence: CDR1 MNHEY, CDR2 SVGEGT. CDR3 loop: CASSYGGSGTQYF. DNA of the CDR3: TGTGCCAGCAGTTACGGCGGGAGTGGGACCCAGTACTTC.

The chain recombines TRBV19 with TRBJ1-6; D not certain. The germline gives CDR1 LNHDA, CDR2 SQIVND (reference sequence). Trimming left V 3 bases short and J 6 bases short, with 12 bases between. The CDR3 has 15 amino acids. CDR3 in amino acids: CASSISNTRNSPLHF. The DNA for the CDR3 is TGTGCCAGTAGTATTTCAAACACACGTAATTCACCCCTCCACTTT.